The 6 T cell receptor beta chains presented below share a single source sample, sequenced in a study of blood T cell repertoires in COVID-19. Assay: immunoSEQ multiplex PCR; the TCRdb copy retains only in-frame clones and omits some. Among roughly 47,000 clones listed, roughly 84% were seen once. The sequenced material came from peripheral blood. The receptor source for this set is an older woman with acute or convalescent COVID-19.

The CDR3 loop reads CASSSPSRVWSNEQFF. In nucleotides, the CDR3 is TGTGCCAGCAGCTCGCCCTCCAGGGTTTGGAGCAATGAGCAGTTCTTC. This chain connects TRBV11-3 to TRBJ2-1; D is possibly TRBD1 (5 bases). CDR1 and CDR2 (germline): SGHNT, YENEEA. This CDR3 contains 16 residues. The V and J ends lost 4 bases and 6 bases respectively, with 19 bases between them.

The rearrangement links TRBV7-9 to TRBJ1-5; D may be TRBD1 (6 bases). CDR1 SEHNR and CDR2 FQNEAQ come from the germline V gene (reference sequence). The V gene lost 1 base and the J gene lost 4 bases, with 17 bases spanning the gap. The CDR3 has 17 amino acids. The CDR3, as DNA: TGTGCCAGCAGCTTAGGATTCAGGGGCGGGCTTAATCAGCCCCAGCATTTT. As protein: CASSLGFRGGLNQPQHF.

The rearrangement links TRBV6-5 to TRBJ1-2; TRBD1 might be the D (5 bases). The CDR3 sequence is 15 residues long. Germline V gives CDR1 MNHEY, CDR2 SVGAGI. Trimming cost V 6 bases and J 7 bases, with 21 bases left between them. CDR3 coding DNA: TGTGCCAGCAGCGCGACACAGGTATCTCTTGTTGGCTACACCTTC. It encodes CASSATQVSLVGYTF.

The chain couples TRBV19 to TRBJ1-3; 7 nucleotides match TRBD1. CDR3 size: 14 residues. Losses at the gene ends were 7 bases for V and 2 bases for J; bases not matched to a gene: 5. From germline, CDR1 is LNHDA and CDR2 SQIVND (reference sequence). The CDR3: CASTRTGTGNTIYF. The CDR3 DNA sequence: TGTGCCAGTACTAGGACAGGTACTGGAAACACCATATATTTT. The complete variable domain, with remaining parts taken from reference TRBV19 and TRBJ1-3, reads DGGITQSPKYLFRKEGQNVTLSCEQNLNHDAMYWYRQDPGQGLRLIYYSQIVNDFQKGDIAEGYSVSREKKESFPLTVTSAQKNPTAFYLCASTRTGTGNTIYFGEGSWLTVV.

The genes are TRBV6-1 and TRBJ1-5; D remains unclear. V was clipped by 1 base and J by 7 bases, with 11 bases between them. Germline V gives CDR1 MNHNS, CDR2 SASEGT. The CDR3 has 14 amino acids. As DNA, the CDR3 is TGTGCCAGCAGTGAAGGAGCGGCCGGCCAGCCCCAGCATTTT. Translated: CASSEGAAGQPQHF.

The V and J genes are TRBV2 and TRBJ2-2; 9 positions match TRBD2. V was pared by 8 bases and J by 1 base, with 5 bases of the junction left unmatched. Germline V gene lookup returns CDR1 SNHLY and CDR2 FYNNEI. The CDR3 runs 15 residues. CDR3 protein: CASQLLAGNTGELFF. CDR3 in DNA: TGTGCCAGCCAGTTACTAGCGGGGAACACCGGGGAGCTGTTTTTT. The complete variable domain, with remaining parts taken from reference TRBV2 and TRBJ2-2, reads EPEVTQTPSHQVTQMGQEVILRCVPISNHLYFYWYRQILGQKVEFLVSFYNNEISEKSEIFDDQFSVERPDGSNFTLKIRSTKLEDSAMYFCASQLLAGNTGELFFGEGSRLTVL.